The rows below give T cell receptor beta chains drawn from one sample of a study of blood T cell repertoires in COVID-19. Sequencing used immunoSEQ multiplex PCR; TCRdb keeps in-frame clones, though not all of them. The sample lists approximately 90,000 clones, 89% seen once, with 4.5% to 6.5% in the top ten. The sequencing input was peripheral blood. The source of these receptors is a man in his sixties with COVID-19, enrolled during active disease. CDR3s include the opening cysteine and the closing phenylalanine or tryptophan. A D gene is named only where the DNA matches it firmly. The listing skips clone size in some rows; elsewhere it reads once, few, many or a size class.

TRBJ1-1,.,.,TRBV9,CASSVDGGGEAFF,TGTGCCAGCAGCGTAGACGGGGGAGGTGAAGCTTTCTTT
TRBJ2-7,.,.,TRBV16,CASSPLGAEQYF,TGTGCCAGCAGCCCCCTGGGGGCAGAGCAGTACTTC
TRBJ2-1,.,.,TRBV6-5,CASSTRGPYNEQFF,TGTGCCAGCAGCACCAGGGGTCCCTACAATGAGCAGTTCTTC
TRBJ1-1,.,TRBD1,TRBV2,CASSGGQGARTEAFF,TGTGCCAGCAGTGGAGGACAGGGGGCGCGAACTGAAGCTTTCTTT
TRBJ2-3,.,TRBD1,TRBV23-1,CASSQPRDRDLSGKKDTQYF,TGCGCCAGCAGTCAACCCCGGGACAGGGATTTGAGCGGGAAGAAGGATACGCAGTATTTT
TRBJ1-1,.,.,TRBV28,CASSSQNTEAFF,TGTGCCAGCAGCTCACAGAACACTGAAGCTTTCTTT
TRBJ1-2,once,.,TRBV7-3,CASSPDRNYGYTF,TGTGCCAGCAGCCCTGACAGGAATTATGGCTACACCTTC
TRBJ2-3,.,.,TRBV6-5,CASSRDWTTDTQYF,TGTGCCAGCAGCCGGGACTGGACCACAGATACGCAGTATTTT
TRBJ2-1,.,TRBD2,TRBV2,CASSRTSATYNEQFF,TGTGCCAGCAGTCGGACTAGCGCAACCTACAATGAGCAGTTCTTC
TRBJ2-7,.,TRBD2,TRBV15,CATSRGGLADSYEQYF,TGTGCCACCAGCAGAGGAGGTCTAGCGGATTCCTACGAGCAGTACTTC
TRBJ1-5,.,TRBD1,TRBV5-6,CASSLGTGRYSNQPQHF,TGTGCCAGCAGCTTGGGGACAGGGAGATATAGCAATCAGCCCCAGCATTTT
TRBJ2-5,.,TRBD1,TRBV5-4,CASSLPGQGQETQYF,TGTGCCAGCAGTCTCCCGGGACAGGGCCAAGAGACCCAGTACTTC
TRBJ1-1,.,.,TRBV28,CASRAQSSEAFF,TGTGCCAGCAGAGCTCAATCCTCGGAAGCTTTCTTT
TRBJ1-5,.,.,TRBV15,CATSRGQEPHQPQHF,TGTGCCACCAGCAGAGGGCAGGAACCACATCAGCCCCAGCATTTT
TRBJ2-3,.,.,TRBV4-2,CASSQVFADTQYF,TGTGCCAGCAGCCAAGTCTTCGCAGATACGCAGTATTTT
TRBJ2-7,.,.,TRBV25-1,CASTPEGPYEQYF,TGTGCCAGCACCCCAGAGGGCCCCTACGAGCAGTACTTC
TRBJ1-5,.,TRBD1,TRBV19,CASSDRPGQGAIQPQHF,TGTGCCAGTAGTGACCGTCCGGGACAGGGGGCTATTCAGCCCCAGCATTTT
TRBJ2-7,.,TRBD2,TRBV5-4,CASSLAASGSLEQYF,TGTGCCAGCAGCTTGGCCGCTAGCGGGAGTCTCGAGCAGTACTTC
TRBJ1-1,.,.,TRBV5-1,CASSPLTGFNTEAFF,TGCGCCAGCAGCCCTCTTACAGGTTTTAACACTGAAGCTTTCTTT
TRBJ1-3,.,.,TRBV28,CASSLQQGTGNTIYF,TGTGCCAGCAGTTTACAACAGGGTACAGGAAACACCATATATTTT
TRBJ1-6,.,.,TRBV7-9,CASSLGGLNSPLHF,TGTGCCAGCAGCTTAGGTGGACTGAATTCACCCCTCCACTTT
TRBJ1-6,.,.,TRBV5-1,CASSLTGDSPLHF,TGCGCCAGCAGCTTAACAGGTGATTCACCCCTCCACTTT
TRBJ1-6,.,.,TRBV28,CASTGPGVDNSPLHF,TGTGCCAGCACAGGTCCCGGGGTTGATAATTCACCCCTCCACTTT
TRBJ1-1,.,TRBD1,TRBV14,CASSPDRGRTTEAFF,TGTGCCAGCAGCCCAGACAGGGGAAGGACGACTGAAGCTTTCTTT
TRBJ2-7,.,.,TRBV3-1/TRBV3-2,CASSQSFYEQYF,TGTGCCAGCAGCCAATCGTTCTACGAGCAGTACTTC
TRBJ1-6,.,TRBD1,TRBV7-3,CASSSDRENSPLHF,TGTGCCAGCAGCTCTGACAGGGAGAATTCACCCCTCCACTTT
TRBJ2-2,.,TRBD2,TRBV4-3,CASSQEPPRLAVFPNTGELFF,TGCGCCAGCAGCCAAGAGCCCCCCAGGCTAGCGGTCTTCCCGAACACCGGGGAGCTGTTTTTT
TRBJ2-7,.,.,TRBV6-5,CASNSGTSVYEQYF,TGTGCCAGCAACTCCGGGACTTCGGTCTACGAGCAGTACTTC
TRBJ2-7,.,TRBD2,TRBV29-1,CSVGLADYEQYF,TGCAGCGTTGGACTAGCGGATTACGAGCAGTACTTC
TRBJ2-7,.,.,TRBV11-2,CASSLVGDLYEQYF,TGTGCCAGCAGCTTAGTCGGGGATCTCTACGAGCAGTACTTC
TRBJ2-7,.,TRBD1,TRBV2,CASREDRESYEQYF,TGTGCCAGCAGAGAGGACAGGGAATCCTACGAGCAGTACTTC
TRBJ2-1,.,.,TRBV3-1/TRBV3-2,CASTHTSGANEQFF,TGTGCCAGCACGCACACATCTGGAGCCAATGAGCAGTTCTTC